This section outlines one T cell receptor (beta chain) sequence together with its context. As yet, its antigen is unknown. The junction departs from the called germline gene at one end, perhaps through a read error. This sample's RNA came from whole unsorted tissue. Newly diagnosed lung cancer patients had thoracic surgery in China, August–November 2014, without prior chemotherapy. This entry is derived from a study of tumor and adjacent non-tumor tissue in lung cancer. About the study: Each sample yielded a few million productive TCRbeta reads on average. General study results and limits: Patients with more diverse tumor TCRs had worse survival.

This CDR3 is 17 amino acids long. Looked up from germline, CDR1 is SGHAT and CDR2 is FQNNGV. Three rounds of nested PCR, following a modified ARM-PCR protocol, produced the TCRbeta library. TCRdb re-derived calls from the multiplex PCR reads in MiXCR, one entry per CDR3 protein. The sample includes approximately 120,000 distinct CDR3 sequences, around 80% of them seen just once. The clonotype was recovered from a woman aged 55-75 years with non-small cell lung cancer. This chain uses TRBV11-2 with TRBJ2-1; D possibly corresponds to TRBD2 (6 bases). The specimen was lung tumor tissue. The CDR3 region is CVNSLRPSGTGYHEQFF. The DNA of the CDR3 is TGTGTCAACAGCTTAAGGCCCTCCGGGACTGGCTACCATGAACAGTTCTTC.